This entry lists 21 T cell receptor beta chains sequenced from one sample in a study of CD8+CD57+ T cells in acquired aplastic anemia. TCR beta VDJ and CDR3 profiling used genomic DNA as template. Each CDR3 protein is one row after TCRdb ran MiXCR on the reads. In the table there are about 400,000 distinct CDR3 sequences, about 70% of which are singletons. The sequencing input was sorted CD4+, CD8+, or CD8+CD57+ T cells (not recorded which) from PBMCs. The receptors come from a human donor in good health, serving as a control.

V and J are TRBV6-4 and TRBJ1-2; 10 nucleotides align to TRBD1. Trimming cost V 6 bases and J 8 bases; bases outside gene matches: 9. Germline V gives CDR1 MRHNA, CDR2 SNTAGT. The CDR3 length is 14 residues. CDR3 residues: CASRGDRGRLGYTF. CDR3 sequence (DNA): TGTGCCAGCAGGGGGGACAGGGGAAGACTGGGCTACACCTTC.

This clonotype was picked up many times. CDR3: CASSEYIGYTF. The CDR3 DNA sequence: TGTGCCAGCAGTGAATATATTGGCTACACCTTC. The V and J genes are TRBV2 and TRBJ1-2; D remains ambiguous. V lost 2 bases and J lost 7, with 5 bases in between. The CDR3 is 11 residues long. Germline V gives CDR1 SNHLY, CDR2 FYNNEI.

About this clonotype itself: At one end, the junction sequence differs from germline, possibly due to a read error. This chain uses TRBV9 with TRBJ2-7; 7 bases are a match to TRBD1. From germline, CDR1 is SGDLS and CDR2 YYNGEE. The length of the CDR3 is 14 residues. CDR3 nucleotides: TGTGCCAGCAGCGTCGGGACAGATCGAAATGAAAAACACTTC. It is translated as CASSVGTDRNEKHF.

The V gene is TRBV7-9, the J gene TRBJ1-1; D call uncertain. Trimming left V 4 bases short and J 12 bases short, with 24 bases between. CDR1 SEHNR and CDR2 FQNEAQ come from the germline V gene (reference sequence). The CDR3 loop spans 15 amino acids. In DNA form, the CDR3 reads TGTGCCAGCAGCTCCGTGGGTAGGTCCACGAGCAGTACTTTCTTT. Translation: CASSSVGRSTSSTFF.

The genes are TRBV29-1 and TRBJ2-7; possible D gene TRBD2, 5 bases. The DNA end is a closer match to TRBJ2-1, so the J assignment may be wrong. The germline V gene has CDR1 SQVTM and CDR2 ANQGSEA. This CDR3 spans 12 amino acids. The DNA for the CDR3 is TGCAGCGCAACTAGGCCCTCCTACGAGCAGTTCTTC. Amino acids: CSATRPSYEQFF.

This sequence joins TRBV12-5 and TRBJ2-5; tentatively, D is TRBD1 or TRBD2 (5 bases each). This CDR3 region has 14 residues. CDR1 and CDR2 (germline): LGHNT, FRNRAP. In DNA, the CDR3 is TGTGCCAGCAGTCCCGGGACCGAGATTGAGACCCAGTACTTC. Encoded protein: CASSPGTEIETQYF.

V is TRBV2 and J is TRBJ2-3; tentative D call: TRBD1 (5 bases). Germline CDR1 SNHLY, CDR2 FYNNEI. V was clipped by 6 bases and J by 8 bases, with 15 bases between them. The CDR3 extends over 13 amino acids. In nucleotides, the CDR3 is TGTGCCAGCAGCGCTGGGGCTCCAGTTACGCAGTATTTT. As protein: CASSAGAPVTQYF.

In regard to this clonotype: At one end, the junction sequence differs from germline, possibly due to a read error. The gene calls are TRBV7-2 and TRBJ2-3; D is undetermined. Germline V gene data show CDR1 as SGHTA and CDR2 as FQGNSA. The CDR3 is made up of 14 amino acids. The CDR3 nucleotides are TGTGCCAGCAGCTGGAGAGGAGAGAGAGATCCAGAACTTTTT. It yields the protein CASSWRGERDPELF.

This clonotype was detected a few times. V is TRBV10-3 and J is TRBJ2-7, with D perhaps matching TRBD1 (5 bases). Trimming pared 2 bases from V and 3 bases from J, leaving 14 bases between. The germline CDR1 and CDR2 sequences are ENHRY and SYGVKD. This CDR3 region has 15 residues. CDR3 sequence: CAISEARGIGYEQYF. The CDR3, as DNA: TGTGCCATCAGTGAGGCAAGGGGTATCGGCTACGAGCAGTACTTC.

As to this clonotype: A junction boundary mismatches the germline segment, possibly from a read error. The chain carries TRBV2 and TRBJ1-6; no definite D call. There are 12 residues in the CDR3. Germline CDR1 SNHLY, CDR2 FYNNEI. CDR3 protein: CASGALGSPHHF. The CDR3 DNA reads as TGTGCCAGCGGCGCGCTGGGGTCACCCCACCACTTT.

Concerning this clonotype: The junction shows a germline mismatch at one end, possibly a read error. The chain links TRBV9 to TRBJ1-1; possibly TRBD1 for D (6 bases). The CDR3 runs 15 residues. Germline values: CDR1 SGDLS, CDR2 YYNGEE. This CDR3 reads CASSLLAQGRNEAFF. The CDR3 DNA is TGCGCCAGCAGCTTATTGGCTCAGGGGAGAAATGAAGCTTTCTTT.

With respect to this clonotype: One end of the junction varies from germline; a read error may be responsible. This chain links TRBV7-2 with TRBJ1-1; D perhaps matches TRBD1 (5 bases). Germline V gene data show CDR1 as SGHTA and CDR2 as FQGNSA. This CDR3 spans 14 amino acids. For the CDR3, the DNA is TGTGCCAGCAGCTCACATCGAACAGGAAGAGGGGAGCAGTTT. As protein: CASSSHRTGRGEQF.

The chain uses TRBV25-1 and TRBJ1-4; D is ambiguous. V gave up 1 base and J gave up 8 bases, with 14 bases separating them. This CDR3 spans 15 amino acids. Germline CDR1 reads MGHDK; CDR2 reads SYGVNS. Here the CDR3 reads CASSESGQLREKLFF. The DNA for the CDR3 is TGTGCCAGCAGTGAATCCGGCCAGTTACGAGAAAAACTGTTTTTT.

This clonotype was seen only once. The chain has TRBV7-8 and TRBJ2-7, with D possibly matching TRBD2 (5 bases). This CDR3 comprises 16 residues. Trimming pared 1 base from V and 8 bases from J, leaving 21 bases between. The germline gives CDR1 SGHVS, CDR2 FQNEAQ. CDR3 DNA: TGTGCCAGCAGCTTAGATGGACTGGTCCTAAATGAGCAGCAGTACTTC. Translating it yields CASSLDGLVLNEQQYF.

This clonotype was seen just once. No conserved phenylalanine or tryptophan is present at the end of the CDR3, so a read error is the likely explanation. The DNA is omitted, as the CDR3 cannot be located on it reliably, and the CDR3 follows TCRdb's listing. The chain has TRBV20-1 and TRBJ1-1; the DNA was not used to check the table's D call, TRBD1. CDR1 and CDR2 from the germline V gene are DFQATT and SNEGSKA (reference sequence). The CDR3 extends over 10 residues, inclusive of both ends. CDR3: CSARSTGGNI.

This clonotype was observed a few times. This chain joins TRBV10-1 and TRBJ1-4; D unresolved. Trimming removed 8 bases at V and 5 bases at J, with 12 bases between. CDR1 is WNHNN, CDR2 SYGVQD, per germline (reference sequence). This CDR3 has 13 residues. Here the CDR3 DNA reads TGCGCCAGCTACAACGCCTACAATGAAAAACTGTTTTTT. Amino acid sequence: CASYNAYNEKLFF.

CDR3 sequence: CSARVRKEVYGYTF. CDR3 in DNA: TGCAGTGCTAGAGTAAGGAAGGAGGTCTATGGCTACACCTTC. The V gene is TRBV20-1, the J gene TRBJ1-2, with D hard to call. In germline, CDR1 is DFQATT, CDR2 SNEGSKA (reference sequence). The CDR3 consists of 14 residues. V was cut by 1 base and J by 4 bases, with 13 bases left in between.

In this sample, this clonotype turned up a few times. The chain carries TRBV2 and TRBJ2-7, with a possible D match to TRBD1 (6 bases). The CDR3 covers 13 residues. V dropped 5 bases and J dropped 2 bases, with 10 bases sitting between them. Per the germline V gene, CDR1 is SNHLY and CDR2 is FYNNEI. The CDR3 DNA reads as TGTGCCAGCAGTAGGACAGTAACCTACGAGCAGTACTTC. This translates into CASSRTVTYEQYF.

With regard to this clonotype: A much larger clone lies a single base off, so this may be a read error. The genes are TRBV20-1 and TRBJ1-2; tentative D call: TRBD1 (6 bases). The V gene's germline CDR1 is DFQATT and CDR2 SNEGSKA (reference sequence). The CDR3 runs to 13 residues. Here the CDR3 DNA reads TGCAGTGCTTGGGACACCTCTAACTATGGCCACACCTTC. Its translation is CSAWDTSNYGHTF.

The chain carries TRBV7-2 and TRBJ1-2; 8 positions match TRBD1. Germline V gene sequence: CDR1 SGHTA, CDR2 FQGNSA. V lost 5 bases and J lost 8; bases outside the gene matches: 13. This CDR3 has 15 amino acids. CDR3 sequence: CASSPPGDRKTGYTF. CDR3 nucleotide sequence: TGTGCCAGCAGCCCACCGGGGGACAGGAAGACCGGCTACACCTTC.

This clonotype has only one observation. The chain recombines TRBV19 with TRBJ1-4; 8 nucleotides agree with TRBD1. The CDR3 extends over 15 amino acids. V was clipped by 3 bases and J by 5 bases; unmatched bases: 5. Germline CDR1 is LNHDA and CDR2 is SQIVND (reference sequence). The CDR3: CASSIGRTGNEKLFF. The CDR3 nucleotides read TGTGCCAGTAGTATTGGTAGGACAGGGAATGAAAAACTGTTTTTT.